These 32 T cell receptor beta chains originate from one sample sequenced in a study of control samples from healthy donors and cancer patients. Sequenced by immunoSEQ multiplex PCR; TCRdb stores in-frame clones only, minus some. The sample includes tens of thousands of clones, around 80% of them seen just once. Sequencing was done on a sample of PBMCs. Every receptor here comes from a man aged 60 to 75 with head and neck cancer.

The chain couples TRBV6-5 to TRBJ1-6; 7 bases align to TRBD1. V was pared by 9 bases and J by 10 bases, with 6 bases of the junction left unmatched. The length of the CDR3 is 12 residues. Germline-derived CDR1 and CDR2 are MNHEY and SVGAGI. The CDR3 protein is CASRQGRSPLHF. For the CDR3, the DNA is TGTGCCAGTCGACAGGGAAGATCACCCCTCCACTTT.

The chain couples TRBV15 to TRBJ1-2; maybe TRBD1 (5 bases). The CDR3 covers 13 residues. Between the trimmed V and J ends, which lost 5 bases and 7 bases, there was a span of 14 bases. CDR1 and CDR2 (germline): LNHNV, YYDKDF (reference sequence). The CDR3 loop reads CATSGRLRGGYTF. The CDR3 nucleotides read TGTGCCACCAGCGGCAGGCTGAGGGGTGGCTACACCTTC.

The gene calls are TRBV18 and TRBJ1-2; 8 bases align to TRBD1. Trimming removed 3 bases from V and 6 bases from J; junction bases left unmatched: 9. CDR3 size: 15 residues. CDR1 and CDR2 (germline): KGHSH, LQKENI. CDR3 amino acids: CASSPRQGLGDGYTF. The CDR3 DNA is TGTGCCAGCTCACCTCGACAGGGGTTAGGAGATGGCTACACCTTC.

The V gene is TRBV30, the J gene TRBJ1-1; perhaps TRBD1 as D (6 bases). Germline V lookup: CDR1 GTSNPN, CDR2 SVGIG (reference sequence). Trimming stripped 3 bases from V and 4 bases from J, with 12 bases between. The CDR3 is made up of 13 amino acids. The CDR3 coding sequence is TGTGCCTGGAGGCTCAGGGGAGGCACTGAAGCTTTCTTT. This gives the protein CAWRLRGGTEAFF.

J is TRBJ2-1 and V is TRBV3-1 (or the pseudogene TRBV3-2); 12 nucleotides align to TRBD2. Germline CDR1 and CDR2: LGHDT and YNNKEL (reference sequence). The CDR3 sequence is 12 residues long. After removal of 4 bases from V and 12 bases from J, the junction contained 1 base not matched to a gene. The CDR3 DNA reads TGTGCCAGCAGCCCTAGCGGGAGGGGGCAGTTCTTC. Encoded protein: CASSPSGRGQFF.

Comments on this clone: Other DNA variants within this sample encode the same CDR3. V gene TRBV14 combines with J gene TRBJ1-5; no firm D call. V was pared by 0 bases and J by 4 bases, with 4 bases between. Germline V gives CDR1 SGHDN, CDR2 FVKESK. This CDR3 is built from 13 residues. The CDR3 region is CASSQDSNQPQHF. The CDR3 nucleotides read TGTGCCAGCAGCCAAGATAGTAATCAGCCCCAGCATTTT.

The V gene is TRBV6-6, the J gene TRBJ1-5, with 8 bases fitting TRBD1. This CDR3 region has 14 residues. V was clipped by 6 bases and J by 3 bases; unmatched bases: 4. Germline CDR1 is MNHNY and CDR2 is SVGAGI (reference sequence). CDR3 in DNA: TGTGCCAGCAGGGAGGGACAGGACAATCAGCCCCAGCATTTT. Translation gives CASREGQDNQPQHF.

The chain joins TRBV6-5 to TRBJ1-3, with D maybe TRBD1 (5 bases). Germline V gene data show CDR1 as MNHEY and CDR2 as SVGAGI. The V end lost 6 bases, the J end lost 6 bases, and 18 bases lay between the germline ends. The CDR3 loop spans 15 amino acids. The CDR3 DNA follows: TGTGCCAGCAGAGCCCCGACAGCCGGTGCAAACACCATATATTTT. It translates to CASRAPTAGANTIYF.

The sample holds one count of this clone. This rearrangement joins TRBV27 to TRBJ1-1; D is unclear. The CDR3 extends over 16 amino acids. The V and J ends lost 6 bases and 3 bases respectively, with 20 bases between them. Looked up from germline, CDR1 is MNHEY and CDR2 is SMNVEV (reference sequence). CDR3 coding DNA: TGTGCCAGCAGGGAAAAACAACAGCTTTTCGACACTGAAGCTTTCTTT. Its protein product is CASREKQQLFDTEAFF.

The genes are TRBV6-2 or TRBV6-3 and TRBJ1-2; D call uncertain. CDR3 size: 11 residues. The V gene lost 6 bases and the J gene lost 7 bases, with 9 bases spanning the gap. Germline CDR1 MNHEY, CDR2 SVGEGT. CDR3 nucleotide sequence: TGTGCCAGCAGCCTGTGGAGTGGCTACACCTTC. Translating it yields CASSLWSGYTF.

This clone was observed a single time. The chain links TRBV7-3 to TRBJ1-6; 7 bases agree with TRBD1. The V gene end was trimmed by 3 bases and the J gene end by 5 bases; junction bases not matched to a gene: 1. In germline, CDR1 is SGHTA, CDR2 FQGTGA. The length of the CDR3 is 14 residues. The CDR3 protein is CASSLTGNNSPLHF. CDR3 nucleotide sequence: TGTGCCAGCAGCTTGACAGGGAATAATTCACCCCTCCACTTT.

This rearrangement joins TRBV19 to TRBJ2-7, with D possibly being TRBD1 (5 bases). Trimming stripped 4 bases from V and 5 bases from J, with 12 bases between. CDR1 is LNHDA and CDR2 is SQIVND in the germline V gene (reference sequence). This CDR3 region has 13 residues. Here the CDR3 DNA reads TGTGCCAGTAGTACAGGGAACTACAACGAGCAGTACTTC. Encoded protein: CASSTGNYNEQYF.

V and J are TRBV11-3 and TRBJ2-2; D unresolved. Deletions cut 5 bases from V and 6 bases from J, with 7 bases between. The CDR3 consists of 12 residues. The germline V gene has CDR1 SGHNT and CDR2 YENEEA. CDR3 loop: CASSKESGELFF. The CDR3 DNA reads TGTGCCAGCAGCAAGGAGTCCGGGGAGCTGTTTTTT.

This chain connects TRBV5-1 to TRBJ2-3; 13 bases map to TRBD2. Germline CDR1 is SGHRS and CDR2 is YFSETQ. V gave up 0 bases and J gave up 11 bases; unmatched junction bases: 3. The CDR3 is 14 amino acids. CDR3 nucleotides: TGCGCCAGCAGCTTGGGGACTAGCGGGAGAAAGCAGTATTTT. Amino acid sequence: CASSLGTSGRKQYF.

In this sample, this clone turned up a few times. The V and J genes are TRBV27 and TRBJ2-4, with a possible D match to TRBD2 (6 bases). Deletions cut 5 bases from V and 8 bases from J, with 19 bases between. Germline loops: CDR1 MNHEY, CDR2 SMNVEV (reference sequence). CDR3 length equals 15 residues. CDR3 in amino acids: CASSPRGFAGYIQYF. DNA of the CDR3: TGTGCCAGCAGTCCGCGGGGTTTCGCGGGGTACATTCAGTACTTC.

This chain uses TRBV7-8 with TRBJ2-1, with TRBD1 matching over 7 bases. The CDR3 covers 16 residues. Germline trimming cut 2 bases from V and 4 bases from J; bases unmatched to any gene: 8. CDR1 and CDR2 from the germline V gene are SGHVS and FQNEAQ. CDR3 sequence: CASSLNHRGPYNEQFF. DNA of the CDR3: TGTGCCAGCAGCTTAAACCACAGGGGACCTTACAATGAGCAGTTCTTC.

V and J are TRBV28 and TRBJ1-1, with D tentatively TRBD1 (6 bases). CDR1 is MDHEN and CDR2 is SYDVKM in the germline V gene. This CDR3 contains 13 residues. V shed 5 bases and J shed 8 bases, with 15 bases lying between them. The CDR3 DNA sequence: TGTGCCAGCAGTGCCCCCGGGACACCAGAAGCTTTCTTT. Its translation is CASSAPGTPEAFF.

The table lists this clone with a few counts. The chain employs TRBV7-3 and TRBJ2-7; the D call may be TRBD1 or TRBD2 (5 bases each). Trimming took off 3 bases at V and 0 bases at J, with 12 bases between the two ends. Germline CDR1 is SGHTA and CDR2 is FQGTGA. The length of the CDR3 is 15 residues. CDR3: CASSLRDGDSYEQYF. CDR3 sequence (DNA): TGTGCCAGCAGCTTGAGGGACGGAGACTCCTACGAGCAGTACTTC.

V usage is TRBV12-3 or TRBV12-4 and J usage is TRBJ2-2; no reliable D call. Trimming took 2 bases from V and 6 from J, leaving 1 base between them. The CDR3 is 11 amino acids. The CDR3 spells CASSLSGELFF. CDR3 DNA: TGTGCCAGCAGTTTATCCGGGGAGCTGTTTTTT.

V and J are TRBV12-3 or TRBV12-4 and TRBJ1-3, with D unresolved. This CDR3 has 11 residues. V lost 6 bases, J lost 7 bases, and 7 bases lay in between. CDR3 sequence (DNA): TGTGCCAGCAGCCGGGAGAACACCATATATTTT. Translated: CASSRENTIYF.

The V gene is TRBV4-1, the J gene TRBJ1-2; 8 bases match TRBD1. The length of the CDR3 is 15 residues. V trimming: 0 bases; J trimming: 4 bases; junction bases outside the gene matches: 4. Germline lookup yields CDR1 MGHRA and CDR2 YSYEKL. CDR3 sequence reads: CASSQDLQGGYGYTF. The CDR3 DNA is TGCGCCAGCAGCCAAGATCTACAGGGGGGCTATGGCTACACCTTC.

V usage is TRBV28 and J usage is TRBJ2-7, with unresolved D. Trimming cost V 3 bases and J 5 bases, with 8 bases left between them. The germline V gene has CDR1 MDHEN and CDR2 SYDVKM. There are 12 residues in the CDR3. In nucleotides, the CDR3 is TGTGCCAGCAGTTTGACACCCCACGAGCAGTACTTC. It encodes CASSLTPHEQYF.

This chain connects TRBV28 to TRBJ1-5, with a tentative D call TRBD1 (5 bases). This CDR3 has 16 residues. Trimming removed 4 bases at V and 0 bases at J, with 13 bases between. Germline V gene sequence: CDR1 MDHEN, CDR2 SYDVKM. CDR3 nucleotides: TGTGCCAGCAGTTCCCCGTGGGGGACTAGCAATCAGCCCCAGCATTTT. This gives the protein CASSSPWGTSNQPQHF.

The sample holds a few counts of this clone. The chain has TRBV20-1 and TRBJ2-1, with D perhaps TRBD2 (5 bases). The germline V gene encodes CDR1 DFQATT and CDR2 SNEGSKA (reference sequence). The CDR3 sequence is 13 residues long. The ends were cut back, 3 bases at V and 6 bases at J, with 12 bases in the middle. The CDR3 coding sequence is TGCAGTGCTAGTGGACTGGGTCTCAATGAGCAGTTCTTC. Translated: CSASGLGLNEQFF.

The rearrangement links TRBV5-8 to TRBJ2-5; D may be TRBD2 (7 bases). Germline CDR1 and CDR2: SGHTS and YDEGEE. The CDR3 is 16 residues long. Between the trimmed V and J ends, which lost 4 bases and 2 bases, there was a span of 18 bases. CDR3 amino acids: CASSPGGGGRQETQYF. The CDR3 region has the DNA TGTGCCAGCAGCCCCGGGGGCGGGGGAAGACAAGAGACCCAGTACTTC.

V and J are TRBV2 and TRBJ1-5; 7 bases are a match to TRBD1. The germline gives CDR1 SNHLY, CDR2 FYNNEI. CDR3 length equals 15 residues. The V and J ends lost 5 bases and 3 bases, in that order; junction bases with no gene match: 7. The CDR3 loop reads CASSPWGQNNQPQHF. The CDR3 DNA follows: TGTGCCAGCAGTCCCTGGGGACAGAACAATCAGCCCCAGCATTTT.

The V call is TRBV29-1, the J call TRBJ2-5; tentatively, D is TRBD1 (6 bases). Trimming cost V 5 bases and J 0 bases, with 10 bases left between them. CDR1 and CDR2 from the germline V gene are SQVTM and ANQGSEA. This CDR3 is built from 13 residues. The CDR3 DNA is TGCAGCGTTCAGGGGACCAACCAAGAGACCCAGTACTTC. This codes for CSVQGTNQETQYF.

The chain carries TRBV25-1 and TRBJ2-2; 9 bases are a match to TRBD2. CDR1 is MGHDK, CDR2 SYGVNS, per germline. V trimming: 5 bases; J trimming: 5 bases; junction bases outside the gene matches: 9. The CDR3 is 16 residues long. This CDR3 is CASSLSGSTRTGELFF. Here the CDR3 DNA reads TGTGCCAGCAGTCTTAGCGGGAGCACGCGGACCGGGGAGCTGTTTTTT.

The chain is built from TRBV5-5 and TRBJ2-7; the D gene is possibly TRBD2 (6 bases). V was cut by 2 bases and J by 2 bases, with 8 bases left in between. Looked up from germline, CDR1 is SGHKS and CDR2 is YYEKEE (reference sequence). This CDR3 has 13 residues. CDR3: CASSFGGAYEQYF. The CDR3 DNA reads TGTGCCAGCAGCTTTGGCGGGGCCTACGAGCAGTACTTC.

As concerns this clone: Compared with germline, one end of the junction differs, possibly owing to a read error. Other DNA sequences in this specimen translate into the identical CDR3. The CDR3 region is CASSIEHYQETQYF. CDR3 DNA sequence: TGTGCCAGTAGTATCGAACACTACCAAGAAACCCAGTACTTC. V is TRBV19 and J is TRBJ2-5; no definite D call. Germline lookup yields CDR1 LNHDA and CDR2 SQIVND (reference sequence). CDR3 length: 14 residues.

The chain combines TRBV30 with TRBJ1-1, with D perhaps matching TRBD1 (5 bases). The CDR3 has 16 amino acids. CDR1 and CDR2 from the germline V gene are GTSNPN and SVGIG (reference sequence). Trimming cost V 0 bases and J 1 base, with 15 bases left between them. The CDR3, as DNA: TGTGCCTGGAGTGTATCCCGTCTCGGGGGGAACACTGAAGCTTTCTTT. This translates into CAWSVSRLGGNTEAFF.

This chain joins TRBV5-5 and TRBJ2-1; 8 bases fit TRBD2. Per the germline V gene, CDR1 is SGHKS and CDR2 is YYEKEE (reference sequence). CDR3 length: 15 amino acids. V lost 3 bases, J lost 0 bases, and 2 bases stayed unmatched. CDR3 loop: CASSWSGSSYNEQFF. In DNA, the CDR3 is TGTGCCAGCAGCTGGAGCGGGAGCTCCTACAATGAGCAGTTCTTC.